The source of this TCR beta chain is a study of spatial heterogeneity in lung cancer. Overall study: The average count in raw reads for each unique TCR and UMI combination exceeded 8.5 appearances.

This clonotype was picked up a small number of times. The CDR3 is made up of 13 amino acids. V lost 4 bases and J lost 7, with 12 bases in between. Germline assignment: CDR1 SGHRS and CDR2 YFSETQ. A unique molecular identifier was carried by every single TCR cDNA molecule. TCRdb called the 5' RACE reads again in MiXCR, with one record for every CDR3 protein. The sample has 2,500 to 3,000 distinct CDR3 sequences; roughly an eighth are singletons. Time point denoted: sample taken at primary tumor resection. Sequencing covered unsorted whole RNA taken from tumor, nontumor lung or frozen PBMC. Donors were over 70 untreated early-stage non-small cell lung cancer patients.

This specimen consisted of PBMCs, obtained at surgery. The chain joins TRBV5-1 to TRBJ2-1, with D unresolved. The source of this sequence is a male donor with early-stage non-small cell lung cancer. CDR3 residues: CASSTPVENEQFF. The CDR3 DNA sequence: TGCGCCAGCAGCACGCCGGTTGAGAATGAGCAGTTCTTC.